Listed below are T cell receptor beta chains from one sample, sequenced in a study of beta chain features in type 1 diabetes. Assay used: immunoSEQ multiplex PCR; TCRdb lists only in-frame clones, some missing. Of 680,000 or so clones in the sample, around a sixth were seen once. The sequencing input was naive CD4+ T cells from blood. The receptors here all came from a man between 18 and 29 years old in good health. The CDR3 runs from the conserved cysteine through the conserved F or W. The D gene is left open where the match is weak. Part of the rows lack a size; the others show once, few, many or a class for expanded clones.

CDR3 | DNA | J | V | size | D
CASSLLADEQYF | TGTGCCAGCAGCCTGCTGGCGGACGAGCAGTACTTC | TRBJ2-7 | TRBV28 | few | -
CASSLALTGGQETQYF | TGTGCCAGCAGCTTGGCACTTACAGGGGGCCAAGAGACCCAGTACTTC | TRBJ2-5 | TRBV5-4 | few | TRBD1
CASIRAPTSGRFRETQYF | TGTGCCAGCATCCGAGCCCCGACTAGCGGGAGGTTTCGGGAGACCCAGTACTTC | TRBJ2-5 | TRBV5-6 | few | TRBD2
CASRGGTVYNEQFF | TGTGCCAGCAGAGGGGGGACAGTCTACAATGAGCAGTTCTTC | TRBJ2-1 | TRBV7-2 | - | -
CAIRGGDTQYF | TGTGCCATCCGAGGGGGGGATACGCAGTATTTT | TRBJ2-3 | TRBV10-3 | few | -
CASRTGTLYGYTF | TGTGCCAGCAGGACCGGGACATTGTATGGCTACACCTTC | TRBJ1-2 | TRBV28 | - | -
CAWRAGGSGANVLTF | TGTGCCTGGAGGGCAGGGGGCTCTGGGGCCAACGTCCTGACTTTC | TRBJ2-6 | TRBV30 | few | TRBD1
CASSIDSTRREQYF | TGTGCCAGTAGTATAGATTCAACCCGAAGGGAGCAGTACTTC | TRBJ2-7 | TRBV19 | few | -
CASSPPGRATDTQYF | TGTGCCAGTAGTCCCCCTGGGCGGGCCACAGATACGCAGTATTTT | TRBJ2-3 | TRBV19 | few | -
CASSPRDSSEQFF | TGTGCCAGCAGTCCCCGGGACTCCTCTGAGCAGTTCTTC | TRBJ2-1 | TRBV28 | - | -
CASSFPTPAGYTF | TGTGCCAGCAGCTTCCCGACACCCGCTGGCTACACCTTC | TRBJ1-2 | TRBV7-9 | few | -
CASSQGPEQYF | TGTGCCAGCAGCCAAGGTCCCGAGCAGTACTTC | TRBJ2-7 | TRBV4-2 | - | -
CASELLMDRDNEKLFF | TGTGCCAGCGAGCTGCTCATGGACAGGGATAATGAAAAACTGTTTTTT | TRBJ1-4 | TRBV7-9 | - | TRBD1
CASSIRGSGNQPQHF | TGTGCCAGTAGTATACGCGGGTCGGGCAATCAGCCCCAGCATTTT | TRBJ1-5 | TRBV19 | - | -
CASSPQGFTDTQYF | TGTGCCAGCTCACCGCAGGGTTTCACAGATACGCAGTATTTT | TRBJ2-3 | TRBV18 | - | -
CASSLGHDRGGNMNTEAFF | TGTGCCAGCAGCTTAGGCCACGACAGGGGCGGAAATATGAACACTGAAGCTTTCTTT | TRBJ1-1 | TRBV7-9 | few | TRBD1
CASSPRTGRIEAFF | TGTGCCAGCAGCCCGAGGACAGGGCGAATTGAAGCTTTCTTT | TRBJ1-1 | TRBV6-5 | - | TRBD1
CASSPPGQTYEQYF | TGTGCCAGCAGCCCCCCGGGACAGACCTACGAGCAGTACTTC | TRBJ2-7 | TRBV21-1 | few | -
CAWKRNSEAFF | TGTGCCTGGAAACGGAACTCTGAAGCTTTCTTT | TRBJ1-1 | TRBV30 | - | -
CASSLITGPKGNEQFF | TGTGCCAGCAGCCTCATTACCGGGCCCAAGGGGAATGAGCAGTTCTTC | TRBJ2-1 | TRBV5-4 | - | -
CASSPGPFPQHF | TGTGCCAGCAGCCCCGGACCTTTCCCCCAGCATTTT | TRBJ1-5 | TRBV11-2 | - | -
CSVEGQPGQGLYNEQFF | TGCAGCGTTGAAGGTCAACCGGGACAGGGGCTCTACAATGAGCAGTTCTTC | TRBJ2-1 | TRBV29-1 | - | TRBD1
CAWRTYGVPYGYTF | TGTGCCTGGCGAACCTACGGGGTTCCCTATGGCTACACCTTC | TRBJ1-2 | TRBV30 | - | -
CRGQGHMNTEAFF | TGCAGGGGGCAGGGACACATGAACACTGAAGCTTTCTTT | TRBJ1-1 | TRBV29-1 | - | -
CASRGLAGANTDTQYF | TGTGCCAGTAGGGGACTAGCGGGGGCCAACACAGATACGCAGTATTTT | TRBJ2-3 | TRBV19 | - | TRBD2
CASSADSRNEAFF | TGTGCCAGCAGTGCCGACAGTAGGAATGAAGCTTTCTTT | TRBJ1-1 | TRBV6-5 | - | -
CASSQETGPSSYNSPLHF | TGCGCCAGCAGCCAAGAAACAGGCCCGAGCTCCTATAATTCACCCCTCCACTTT | TRBJ1-6 | TRBV4-3 | few | -
CSAIEQAEQFF | TGCAGTGCTATTGAACAGGCTGAGCAGTTCTTC | TRBJ2-1 | TRBV20-1 | - | -
CASSPQGTYNEQFF | TGTGCCAGCTCACCCCAAGGTACCTACAATGAGCAGTTCTTC | TRBJ2-1 | TRBV18 | few | -
CASSQDRGRGQSGANVLTF | TGCGCCAGCAGCCAAGATCGCGGCAGGGGGCAATCTGGGGCCAACGTCCTGACTTTC | TRBJ2-6 | TRBV4-3 | - | TRBD1
CASSWKRTGKGYTF | TGTGCCAGCAGTTGGAAAAGGACAGGGAAAGGCTACACCTTC | TRBJ1-2 | TRBV28 | few | TRBD1
CASSYSNGRNEQFF | TGTGCCAGCAGTTACTCGAATGGAAGGAATGAGCAGTTCTTC | TRBJ2-1 | TRBV6-5 | few | -
CASSPPGLASTYEQYF | TGTGCCAGCAGTCCACCGGGACTAGCGTCTACCTACGAGCAGTACTTC | TRBJ2-7 | TRBV28 | - | TRBD2
CASSPSGRVDEKLFF | TGCGCCAGCAGCCCGAGCGGCAGGGTGGATGAAAAACTGTTTTTT | TRBJ1-4 | TRBV5-1 | few | -
CASSTWARRLNSPLHF | TGTGCCAGCAGCACCTGGGCGCGCAGGCTCAATTCACCCCTCCACTTT | TRBJ1-6 | TRBV7-9 | - | -
CASRTGSTPAPYEQYF | TGCGCCAGCAGGACAGGGTCGACACCTGCGCCCTACGAGCAGTACTTC | TRBJ2-7 | TRBV5-1 | - | TRBD1
CASSPGQGNQPQHF | TGTGCCAGCAGTCCGGGACAGGGCAATCAGCCCCAGCATTTT | TRBJ1-5 | TRBV2 | - | TRBD1
CASRTGTANTGELFF | TGTGCCAGTAGAACCGGGACAGCAAACACCGGGGAGCTGTTTTTT | TRBJ2-2 | TRBV19 | few | TRBD1
CASSPRRRRNTEAFF | TGTGCCAGCAGTCCCCGGCGACGGAGGAACACTGAAGCTTTCTTT | TRBJ1-1 | TRBV28 | - | -
CASAPYGSRNEQYF | TGTGCCTCGGCTCCGTACGGGAGCAGAAACGAGCAGTACTTC | TRBJ2-7 | TRBV9 | - | -
CATLPYWISYEQYF | TGTGCCACCTTACCCTACTGGATTTCCTACGAGCAGTACTTC | TRBJ2-7 | TRBV28 | few | -
CATSGRASYNEQFF | TGTGCCACCAGCGGGCGAGCCTCCTACAATGAGCAGTTCTTC | TRBJ2-1 | TRBV15 | few | -
CASSDRQGPYNEQFF | TGTGCCAGCAGTGATCGACAGGGGCCCTACAATGAGCAGTTCTTC | TRBJ2-1 | TRBV25-1 | few | TRBD1
CAIRGYDEQYF | TGTGCCATCCGAGGGTACGACGAGCAGTACTTC | TRBJ2-7 | TRBV10-3 | - | -
CASSVATSGGLETQYF | TGTGCCAGCAGCGTAGCTACGTCGGGGGGCTTAGAGACCCAGTACTTC | TRBJ2-5 | TRBV9 | few | -
CASSRNQVNTEAFF | TGTGCCAGCAGCCGAAATCAGGTGAACACTGAAGCTTTCTTT | TRBJ1-1 | TRBV27 | - | -
CASSQYRTGPYEQYF | TGCGCCAGCAGCCAGTATAGGACCGGCCCCTACGAGCAGTACTTC | TRBJ2-7 | TRBV4-3 | - | -
CASSSLDTQYF | TGTGCCAGCAGCTCACTAGATACGCAGTATTTT | TRBJ2-3 | TRBV7-3 | few | -
CSVGFLQGGDNYGYTF | TGCAGCGTAGGATTTCTGCAGGGGGGCGACAACTATGGCTACACCTTC | TRBJ1-2 | TRBV29-1 | few | TRBD1
CASSNSGGKDTQYF | TGTGCCAGCAGTAATAGCGGGGGAAAAGATACGCAGTATTTT | TRBJ2-3 | TRBV6-6 | few | TRBD2
CASRTRQVPRAFF | TGTGCCAGCAGGACGAGACAGGTCCCGAGGGCTTTCTTT | TRBJ1-1 | TRBV6-6 | - | -
CSAWTGGMSEKLFF | TGCAGCGCCTGGACAGGGGGCATGTCTGAAAAACTGTTTTTT | TRBJ1-4 | TRBV29-1 | few | TRBD1
CASSAGTGLSQPQHF | TGTGCCAGCAGCGCCGGGACAGGGCTTTCTCAGCCCCAGCATTTT | TRBJ1-5 | TRBV9 | - | TRBD1
CASSFPTSGGADTQYF | TGTGCCAGCAGCTTCCCGACTAGCGGGGGGGCAGATACGCAGTATTTT | TRBJ2-3 | TRBV7-9 | - | TRBD2